These 30 T cell receptor beta chains were sequenced from one sample in a study of T cell repertoires in cytomegalovirus infection. MiXCR was run by TCRdb on the reads, yielding one entry per CDR3 protein. The sample includes roughly 60,000 distinct CDR3 sequences, about a third of them seen just once. Their antigens are not known. The sequenced material came from PBMCs, sequenced either directly or after in vitro stimulation (not recorded which). The receptors here all came from a human donor in good health (CMV status not recorded). Some clones in this sample may be carry-over from other donors' samples.

J is TRBJ2-5 and V is TRBV2, with a possible D match to TRBD2 (5 bases). The CDR3 covers 12 residues. Trimming took off 8 bases at V and 2 bases at J, with 9 bases between the two ends. Germline lookup yields CDR1 SNHLY and CDR2 FYNNEI. As DNA, the CDR3 is TGTGCCAGCCGGGAAAGTCAAGAGACCCAGTACTTC. Its protein product is CASRESQETQYF.

This clonotype was counted a few times. The chain uses TRBV27 and TRBJ1-1; tentatively, D is TRBD1 (5 bases). CDR3 length: 13 residues. V gave up 4 bases and J gave up 1 base, with 7 bases separating them. Germline CDR1 MNHEY, CDR2 SMNVEV (reference sequence). The CDR3 nucleotides read TGTGCCAGCAGTTATACAGGGAACACTGAAGCTTTCTTT. Translated, it gives CASSYTGNTEAFF.

This clonotype was seen a few times. For the CDR3, the DNA is TGTGCCAGCAGCAAGGGACCAGCCAATGAGCAGTTCTTC. It yields the protein CASSKGPANEQFF. This chain joins TRBV11-1 and TRBJ2-1; D tentatively fits TRBD1 or TRBD2 (5 bases each). Trimming removed 5 bases at V and 6 bases at J, with 11 bases between. CDR1 and CDR2 (germline): SGHAT, FQDESV (reference sequence). The CDR3 loop spans 13 amino acids.

This clonotype was seen more than once but under ten times. The chain joins TRBV2 to TRBJ1-2; 9 bases are a match to TRBD1. The CDR3 covers 15 residues. Germline trimming cut 2 bases from V and 2 bases from J; bases unmatched to any gene: 3. Per germline, CDR1 SNHLY and CDR2 FYNNEI. The CDR3 is CASSENRGPNYGYTF. CDR3 nucleotide sequence: TGTGCCAGCAGTGAAAACAGGGGGCCGAACTATGGCTACACCTTC.

The chain employs TRBV28 and TRBJ2-2; a weak D match, TRBD2 (5 bases). The germline V and J ends were trimmed by 3 bases and 2 bases, with 13 bases remaining between them. CDR3 length: 16 amino acids. Germline V gene data show CDR1 as MDHEN and CDR2 as SYDVKM. The CDR3: CASSFIASPNTGELFF. In DNA, the CDR3 is TGTGCCAGCAGTTTTATCGCTAGCCCTAACACCGGGGAGCTGTTTTTT. The complete variable domain, with remaining parts taken from reference TRBV28 and TRBJ2-2, reads DVKVTQSSRYLVKRTGEKVFLECVQDMDHENMFWYRQDPGLGLRLIYFSYDVKMKEKGDIPEGYSVSREKKERFSLILESASTNQTSMYLCASSFIASPNTGELFFGEGSRLTVL.

Only a few counts were recorded for this clonotype. The chain links TRBV2 to TRBJ2-3; 7 bases map to TRBD2. Germline V CDR1 and CDR2: SNHLY, FYNNEI. Germline trimming cut 0 bases from V and 5 bases from J; bases unmatched to any gene: 8. The length of the CDR3 is 16 residues. DNA for the CDR3: TGTGCCAGCAGTGAAGCCGGGGCGGGAGTAAGAGATACGCAGTATTTT. The encoded protein is CASSEAGAGVRDTQYF.

This chain joins TRBV29-1 and TRBJ1-1, with no clear D. This CDR3 region has 11 residues. With 8 bases removed from V and 8 bases from J, the gap between germline ends came to 15 bases. Germline V CDR1 and CDR2: SQVTM, ANQGSEA. In DNA, the CDR3 is TGCAGCCTCTCAAACAGAGGAGAAGCTTTCTTT. Amino acid sequence: CSLSNRGEAFF.

V and J are TRBV6-6 and TRBJ1-2; weak D call: TRBD1 (5 bases). Germline CDR1 reads MNHNY; CDR2 reads SVGAGI (reference sequence). The CDR3 runs to 14 residues. Trimming removed 4 bases at V and 8 bases at J, with 17 bases between. The CDR3 region is CASSSSTGSSGYTF. The CDR3 DNA sequence: TGTGCCAGCAGTTCCTCTACAGGTTCTTCAGGCTACACCTTC.

This chain links TRBV7-2 with TRBJ2-1; D gene ambiguous. Germline V gene lookup returns CDR1 SGHTA and CDR2 FQGNSA. The CDR3 loop spans 14 amino acids. V was cut by 2 bases and J by 6 bases, with 11 bases left in between. CDR3 sequence (DNA): TGTGCCAGCAGCTTACATAGGGCAGCCAATGAGCAGTTCTTC. It specifies CASSLHRAANEQFF. The full variable domain, its missing parts supplied by reference TRBV7-2 and TRBJ2-1, is GAGVSQSPSNKVTEKGKDVELRCDPISGHTALYWYRQSLGQGLEFLIYFQGNSAPDKSGLPSDRFSAERTGGSVSTLTIQRTQQEDSAVYLCASSLHRAANEQFFGPGTRLTVL.

This clonotype occurred a few times. Compared with germline, one end of the junction differs, possibly owing to a read error. This sequence joins TRBV7-9 and TRBJ2-5, with unresolved D. The CDR3 contains 11 residues. Germline V gene lookup returns CDR1 SEHNR and CDR2 FQNEAQ (reference sequence). In nucleotides, the CDR3 is TGTGCCAGCAGCTGGAATCATGGATTTGCCTTC. It codes for CASSWNHGFAF.

This clonotype showed up just a few times. The chain carries TRBV6-1 and TRBJ1-6; D perhaps matches TRBD1 (5 bases). CDR3 size: 16 residues. V was pared by 2 bases and J by 0 bases, with 8 bases between. Germline CDR1 is MNHNS and CDR2 is SASEGT. The CDR3 is CASSEQGGSYNSPLHF. The CDR3 region has the DNA TGTGCCAGCAGTGAACAGGGAGGCTCCTATAATTCACCCCTCCACTTT.

This clonotype has just a few counts. The rearrangement links TRBV5-1 to TRBJ1-1, with D uncertain. This CDR3 has 13 amino acids. Germline values: CDR1 SGHRS, CDR2 YFSETQ. Trimming removed 6 bases from V and 6 bases from J, with 15 bases in between. The DNA of the CDR3 is TGCGCCAGCACCTCAAATTGGGAGGCTGAAGCTTTCTTT. Translation: CASTSNWEAEAFF.

The chain links TRBV4-1 to TRBJ1-1; D remains unclear. V lost 5 bases and J lost 1, with 11 bases in between. The CDR3 spans 14 residues. The germline gives CDR1 MGHRA, CDR2 YSYEKL. CDR3 in amino acids: CASSYRLENTEAFF. The CDR3 region has the DNA TGCGCCAGCAGCTACAGACTGGAGAACACTGAAGCTTTCTTT.

This sequence joins TRBV2 and TRBJ1-1; D possibly corresponds to TRBD1 (6 bases). Trimming took 5 bases from V and 0 from J, leaving 10 bases between them. CDR1 is SNHLY, CDR2 FYNNEI, per germline. The CDR3 is 14 amino acids. DNA of the CDR3: TGTGCCAGCAGTTTGGACAGCCTGAACACTGAAGCTTTCTTT. Protein product: CASSLDSLNTEAFF.

The J gene is TRBJ2-5, the V gene TRBV5-1; D may be TRBD1 or TRBD2 (5 bases each). Trimming removed 5 bases from V and 2 bases from J, with 16 bases in between. Germline V gene data show CDR1 as SGHRS and CDR2 as YFSETQ. The CDR3 totals 15 residues. Written as DNA, the CDR3 is TGCGCCAGCAGTCGGGACCCCCGTCGACAAGAGACCCAGTACTTC. Translating gives CASSRDPRRQETQYF.

On this clonotype: The germline gene is not matched at one end of the junction; a read error may be the cause. J is TRBJ1-2 and V is TRBV7-2, with TRBD1 identical over 9 bases. The germline gives CDR1 SGHTA, CDR2 FQGNSA. There are 15 residues in the CDR3. CDR3 region: CASSFKTGGSYCYTF. CDR3 DNA sequence: TGTGCCAGCAGCTTTAAAACAGGGGGCAGCTATTGCTACACCTTC.

The chain recombines TRBV27 with TRBJ2-3; D unresolved. Trimming took 6 bases from V and 4 from J, leaving 17 bases between them. Germline V gives CDR1 MNHEY, CDR2 SMNVEV (reference sequence). The CDR3 sequence is 15 residues long. The CDR3 sequence is CASSRRLVSADTQYF. The CDR3 DNA reads as TGTGCCAGCAGCAGACGACTCGTCAGCGCAGATACGCAGTATTTT.

V and J are TRBV15 and TRBJ1-5, with TRBD1 identical over 10 bases. V dropped 3 bases and J dropped 4; count of bases not matched to a gene: 9. CDR3 length: 17 residues. Germline V gene data show CDR1 as LNHNV and CDR2 as YYDKDF (reference sequence). The CDR3 loop reads CATSRGQGRSGNQPQHF. The CDR3 bases are TGTGCCACCAGCAGGGGACAGGGGCGGAGTGGGAATCAGCCCCAGCATTTT.

This clonotype was detected many times. V and J are TRBV7-2 and TRBJ2-7, with D unclear. Germline CDR1 SGHTA, CDR2 FQGNSA. V lost 2 bases, J lost 4 bases, and 9 bases lay in between. The CDR3 is 13 amino acids. This CDR3 reads CASSLRVAYEQYF. The DNA of the CDR3 is TGTGCCAGCAGCTTAAGGGTCGCGTACGAGCAGTACTTC.

V and J are TRBV20-1 and TRBJ1-6; D is undetermined. The germline V and J ends were trimmed by 6 bases and 0 bases, with 9 bases remaining between them. In germline, CDR1 is DFQATT, CDR2 SNEGSKA (reference sequence). The CDR3 is 14 residues long. CDR3 nucleotide sequence: TGCAGTGCCGGAAGTATCTCCTATAATTCACCCCTCCACTTT. Protein sequence: CSAGSISYNSPLHF.

This sequence joins TRBV27 and TRBJ2-4; TRBD2 is a possible D gene (6 bases). Germline V gene data show CDR1 as MNHEY and CDR2 as SMNVEV (reference sequence). The CDR3 contains 14 residues. V was clipped by 6 bases and J by 7 bases, with 16 bases between them. In DNA, the CDR3 is TGTGCCAGCAGCTCATCCTCGGCGGGGAACATTCAGTACTTC. Protein sequence: CASSSSSAGNIQYF.

The CDR3 DNA sequence: TGTGCCAGCCACGTTGGGGGGCAGGGACGCTACACCTTC. The encoded protein is CASHVGGQGRYTF. The chain carries TRBV19 and TRBJ1-2; D is perhaps TRBD1 (6 bases). The CDR3 is 13 amino acids. V was cut by 9 bases and J by 9 bases, with 20 bases left in between. Germline loops: CDR1 LNHDA, CDR2 SQIVND (reference sequence).

This clonotype appeared a few times. The V and J genes are TRBV27 and TRBJ2-3; no reliable D call. V lost 8 bases and J lost 7, with 10 bases in between. In germline, CDR1 is MNHEY, CDR2 SMNVEV (reference sequence). The CDR3 consists of 11 residues. The CDR3 coding sequence is TGTGCCAGCGGCATTATAAATACGCAGTATTTT. Its translation is CASGIINTQYF.

The rearrangement uses TRBV7-6 and TRBJ2-7; D might be TRBD1 (5 bases). The V and J ends lost 5 bases and 6 bases respectively, with 14 bases between them. The germline gives CDR1 SGHVS, CDR2 FNYEAQ. The CDR3 is 13 residues long. The chain's CDR3 is CASSLRPGLEQYF. As DNA, the CDR3 is TGTGCCAGCAGCCTCCGACCAGGGCTCGAGCAGTACTTC.

This clonotype was counted only a few times. The chain uses TRBV6-5 and TRBJ1-1, with D possibly being TRBD1 (5 bases). The CDR3 length is 14 residues. V was trimmed by 5 bases and J by 4 bases, leaving 14 bases between them. Germline CDR1 and CDR2: MNHEY and SVGAGI. This chain's CDR3 is CASSKFGGGTEAFF. The CDR3 DNA sequence: TGTGCCAGCAGTAAGTTCGGGGGGGGCACTGAAGCTTTCTTT.

This sequence joins TRBV19 and TRBJ2-5; tentative D call: TRBD2 (6 bases). V lost 6 bases and J lost 3, with 8 bases in between. This CDR3 has 12 residues. Germline CDR1 and CDR2: LNHDA and SQIVND (reference sequence). CDR3 coding DNA: TGTGCCAGTAGGGCTAGCGAAGAGACCCAGTACTTC. This encodes CASRASEETQYF.

This clonotype was seen a few times. This chain joins TRBV7-8 and TRBJ1-4, with unresolved D. V dropped 1 base and J dropped 7 bases, with 13 bases sitting between them. The CDR3 is made up of 15 amino acids. The germline CDR1 and CDR2 sequences are SGHVS and FQNEAQ. The CDR3: CASSLGLGMGEKLFF. The CDR3 DNA follows: TGTGCCAGCAGCTTAGGTCTGGGGATGGGTGAAAAACTGTTTTTT.

The rearrangement joins TRBV20-1 to TRBJ2-1; TRBD2 matches 7 bases. Losses at the gene ends were 6 bases for V and 10 bases for J; bases not matched to a gene: 9. This CDR3 has 12 amino acids. Looked up from germline, CDR1 is DFQATT and CDR2 is SNEGSKA (reference sequence). CDR3 DNA sequence: TGCAGTGCAGCCCGGGGGGATGGAGAGCAGTTCTTC. Protein: CSAARGDGEQFF.

This clonotype was detected many times. This chain links TRBV27 with TRBJ2-3; maybe TRBD2 (6 bases). V lost 3 bases, J lost 5 bases, and 18 bases lay in between. Germline loops: CDR1 MNHEY, CDR2 SMNVEV (reference sequence). The CDR3 contains 16 residues. The CDR3: CASSLWGPAGLDTQYF. CDR3 DNA: TGTGCCAGCAGTTTGTGGGGACCGGCGGGGTTAGATACGCAGTATTTT.

The rearrangement uses TRBV7-6 and TRBJ2-4; TRBD1 might be the D (6 bases). Per germline, CDR1 SGHVS and CDR2 FNYEAQ. This CDR3 contains 16 residues. Trimming stripped 3 bases from V and 0 bases from J, with 12 bases between. CDR3 loop: CASSFRDTLAKNIQYF. The CDR3 DNA sequence: TGTGCCAGCAGCTTCCGGGACACCTTAGCCAAAAACATTCAGTACTTC.